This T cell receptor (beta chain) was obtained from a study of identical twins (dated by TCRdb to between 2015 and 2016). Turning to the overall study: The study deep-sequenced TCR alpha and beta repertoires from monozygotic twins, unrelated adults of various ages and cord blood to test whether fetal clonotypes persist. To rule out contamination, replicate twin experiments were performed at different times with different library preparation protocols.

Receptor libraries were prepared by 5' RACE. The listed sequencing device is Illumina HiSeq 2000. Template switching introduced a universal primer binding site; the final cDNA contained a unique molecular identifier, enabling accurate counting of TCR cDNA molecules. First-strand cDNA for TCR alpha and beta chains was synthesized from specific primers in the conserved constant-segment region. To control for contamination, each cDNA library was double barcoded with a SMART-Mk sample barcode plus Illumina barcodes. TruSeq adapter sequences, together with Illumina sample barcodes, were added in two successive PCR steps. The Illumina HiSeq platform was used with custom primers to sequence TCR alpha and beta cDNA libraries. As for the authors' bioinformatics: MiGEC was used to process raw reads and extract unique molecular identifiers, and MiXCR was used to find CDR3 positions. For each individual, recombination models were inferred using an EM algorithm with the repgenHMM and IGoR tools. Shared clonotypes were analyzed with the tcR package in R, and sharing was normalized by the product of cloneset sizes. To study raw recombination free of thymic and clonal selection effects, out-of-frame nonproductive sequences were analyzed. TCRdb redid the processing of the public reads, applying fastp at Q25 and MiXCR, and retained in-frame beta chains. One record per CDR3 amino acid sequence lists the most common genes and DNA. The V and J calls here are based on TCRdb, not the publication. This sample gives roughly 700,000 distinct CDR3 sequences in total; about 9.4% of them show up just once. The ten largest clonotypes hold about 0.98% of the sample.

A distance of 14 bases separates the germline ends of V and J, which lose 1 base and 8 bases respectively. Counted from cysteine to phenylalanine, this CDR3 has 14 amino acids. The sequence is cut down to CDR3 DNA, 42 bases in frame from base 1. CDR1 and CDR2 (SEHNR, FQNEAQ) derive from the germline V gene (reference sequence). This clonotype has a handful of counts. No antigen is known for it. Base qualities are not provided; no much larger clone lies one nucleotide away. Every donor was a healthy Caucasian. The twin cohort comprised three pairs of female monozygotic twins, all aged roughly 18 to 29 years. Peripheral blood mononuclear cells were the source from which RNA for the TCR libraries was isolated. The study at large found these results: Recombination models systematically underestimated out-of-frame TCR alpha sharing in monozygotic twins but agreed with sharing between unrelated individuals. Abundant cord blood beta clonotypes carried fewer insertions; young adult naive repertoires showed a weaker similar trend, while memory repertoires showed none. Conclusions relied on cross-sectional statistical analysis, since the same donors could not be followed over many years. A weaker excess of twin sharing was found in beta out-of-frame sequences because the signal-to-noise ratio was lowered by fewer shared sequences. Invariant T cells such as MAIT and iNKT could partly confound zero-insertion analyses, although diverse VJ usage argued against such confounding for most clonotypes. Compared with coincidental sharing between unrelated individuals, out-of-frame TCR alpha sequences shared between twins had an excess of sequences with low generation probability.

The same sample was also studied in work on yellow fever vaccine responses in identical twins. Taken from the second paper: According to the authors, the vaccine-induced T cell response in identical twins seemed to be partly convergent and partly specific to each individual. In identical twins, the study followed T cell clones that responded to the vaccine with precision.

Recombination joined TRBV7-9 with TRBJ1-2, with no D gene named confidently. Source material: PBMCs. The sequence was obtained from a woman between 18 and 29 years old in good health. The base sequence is TGTGCCAGCAGCTTAGTCGGCGGCCTGGGAGGCTACACCTTC. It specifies CASSLVGGLGGYTF.